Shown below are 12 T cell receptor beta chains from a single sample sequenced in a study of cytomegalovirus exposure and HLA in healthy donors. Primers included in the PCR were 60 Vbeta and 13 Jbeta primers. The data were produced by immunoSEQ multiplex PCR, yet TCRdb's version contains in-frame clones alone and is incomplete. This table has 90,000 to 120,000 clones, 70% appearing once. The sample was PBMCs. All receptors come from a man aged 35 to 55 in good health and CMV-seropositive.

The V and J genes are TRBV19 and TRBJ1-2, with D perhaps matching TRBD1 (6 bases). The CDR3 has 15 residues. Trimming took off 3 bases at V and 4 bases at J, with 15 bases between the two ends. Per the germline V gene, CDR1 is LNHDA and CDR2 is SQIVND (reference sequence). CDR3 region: CASSMETGGAYGYTF. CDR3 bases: TGTGCCAGTAGTATGGAGACAGGTGGTGCCTATGGCTACACCTTC. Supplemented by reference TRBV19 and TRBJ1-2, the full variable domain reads DGGITQSPKYLFRKEGQNVTLSCEQNLNHDAMYWYRQDPGQGLRLIYYSQIVNDFQKGDIAEGYSVSREKKESFPLTVTSAQKNPTAFYLCASSMETGGAYGYTFGSGTRLTVV.

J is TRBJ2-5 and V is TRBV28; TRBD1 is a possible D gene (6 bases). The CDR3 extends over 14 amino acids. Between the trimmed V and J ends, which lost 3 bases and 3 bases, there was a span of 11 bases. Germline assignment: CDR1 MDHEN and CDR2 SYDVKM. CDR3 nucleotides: TGTGCCAGCAGTTTCAGGACAGCCGAAGAGACCCAGTACTTC. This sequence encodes CASSFRTAEETQYF.

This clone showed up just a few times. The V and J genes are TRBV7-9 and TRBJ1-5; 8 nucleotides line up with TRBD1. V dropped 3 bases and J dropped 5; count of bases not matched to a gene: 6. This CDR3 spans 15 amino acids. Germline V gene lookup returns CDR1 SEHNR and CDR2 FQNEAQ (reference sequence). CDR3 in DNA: TGTGCCAGCAGCTTCTCAGGGGGCGGGCATCAGCCCCAGCATTTT. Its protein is CASSFSGGGHQPQHF.

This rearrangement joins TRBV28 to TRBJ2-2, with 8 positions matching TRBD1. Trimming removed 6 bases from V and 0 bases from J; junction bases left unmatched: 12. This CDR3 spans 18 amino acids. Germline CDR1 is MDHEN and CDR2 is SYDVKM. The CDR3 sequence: CASRDRDFGAPNTGELFF. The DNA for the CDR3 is TGTGCCAGCAGGGACAGGGACTTCGGGGCCCCGAACACCGGGGAGCTGTTTTTT. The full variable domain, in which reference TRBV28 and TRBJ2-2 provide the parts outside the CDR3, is DVKVTQSSRYLVKRTGEKVFLECVQDMDHENMFWYRQDPGLGLRLIYFSYDVKMKEKGDIPEGYSVSREKKERFSLILESASTNQTSMYLCASRDRDFGAPNTGELFFGEGSRLTVL.

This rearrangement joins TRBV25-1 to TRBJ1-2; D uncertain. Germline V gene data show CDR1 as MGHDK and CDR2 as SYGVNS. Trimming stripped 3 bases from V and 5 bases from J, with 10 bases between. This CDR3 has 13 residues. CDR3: CASSEGRSYGYTF. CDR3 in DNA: TGTGCCAGCAGTGAGGGGAGGAGTTATGGCTACACCTTC.

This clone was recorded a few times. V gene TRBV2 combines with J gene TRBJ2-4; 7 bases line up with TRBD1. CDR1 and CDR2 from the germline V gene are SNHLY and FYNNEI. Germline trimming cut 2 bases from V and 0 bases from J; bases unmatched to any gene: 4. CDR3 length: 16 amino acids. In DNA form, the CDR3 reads TGTGCCAGCAGTGAACCCCGACAGGGAGCCAAAAACATTCAGTACTTC. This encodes CASSEPRQGAKNIQYF.

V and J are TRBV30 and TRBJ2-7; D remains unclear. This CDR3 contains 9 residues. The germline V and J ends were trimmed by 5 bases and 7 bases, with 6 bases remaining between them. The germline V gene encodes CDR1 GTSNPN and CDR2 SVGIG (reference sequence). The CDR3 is CAWPWEQYV. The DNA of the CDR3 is TGTGCCTGGCCCTGGGAGCAGTACGTC.

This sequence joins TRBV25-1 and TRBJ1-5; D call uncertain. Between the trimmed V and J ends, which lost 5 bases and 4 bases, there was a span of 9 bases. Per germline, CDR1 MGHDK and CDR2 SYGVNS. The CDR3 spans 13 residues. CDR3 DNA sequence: TGTGCCAGCAGTCCACCAGGAAATCAGCCCCAGCATTTT. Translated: CASSPPGNQPQHF. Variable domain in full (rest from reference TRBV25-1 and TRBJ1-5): EADIYQTPRYLVIGTGKKITLECSQTMGHDKMYWYQQDPGMELHLIHYSYGVNSTEKGDLSSESTVSRIRTEHFPLTLESARPSHTSQYLCASSPPGNQPQHFGDGTRLSIL.

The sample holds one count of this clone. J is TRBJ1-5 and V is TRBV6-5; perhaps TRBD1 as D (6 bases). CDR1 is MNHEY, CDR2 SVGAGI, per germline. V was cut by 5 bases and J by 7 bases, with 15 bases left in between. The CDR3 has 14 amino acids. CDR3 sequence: CASSQQFRGQPQHF. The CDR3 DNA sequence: TGTGCCAGCAGTCAACAGTTCAGGGGACAGCCCCAGCATTTT.

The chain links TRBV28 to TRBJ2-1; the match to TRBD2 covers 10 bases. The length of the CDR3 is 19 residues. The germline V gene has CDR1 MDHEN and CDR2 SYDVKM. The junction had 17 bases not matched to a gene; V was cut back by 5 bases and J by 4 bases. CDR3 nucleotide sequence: TGTGCCAGCAGTAGTGGGGGAGGGACTAGCGACTCGGTATACAATGAGCAGTTCTTC. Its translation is CASSSGGGTSDSVYNEQFF. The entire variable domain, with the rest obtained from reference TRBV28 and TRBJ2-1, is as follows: DVKVTQSSRYLVKRTGEKVFLECVQDMDHENMFWYRQDPGLGLRLIYFSYDVKMKEKGDIPEGYSVSREKKERFSLILESASTNQTSMYLCASSSGGGTSDSVYNEQFFGPGTRLTVL.

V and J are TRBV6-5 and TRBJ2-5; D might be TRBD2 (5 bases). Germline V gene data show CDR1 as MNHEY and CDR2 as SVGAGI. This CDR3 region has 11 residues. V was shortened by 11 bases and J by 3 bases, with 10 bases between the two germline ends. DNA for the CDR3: TGTGCCGCGTCGGGGAAAGAGACCCAGTACTTC. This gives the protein CAASGKETQYF.

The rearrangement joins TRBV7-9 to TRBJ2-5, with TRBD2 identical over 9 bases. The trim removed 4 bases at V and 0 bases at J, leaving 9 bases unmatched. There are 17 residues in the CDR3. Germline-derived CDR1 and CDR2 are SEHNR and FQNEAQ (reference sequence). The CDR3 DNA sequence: TGTGCCAGCAGCTCGGGACTAGCAGGCATTCACCAAGAGACCCAGTACTTC. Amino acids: CASSSGLAGIHQETQYF.